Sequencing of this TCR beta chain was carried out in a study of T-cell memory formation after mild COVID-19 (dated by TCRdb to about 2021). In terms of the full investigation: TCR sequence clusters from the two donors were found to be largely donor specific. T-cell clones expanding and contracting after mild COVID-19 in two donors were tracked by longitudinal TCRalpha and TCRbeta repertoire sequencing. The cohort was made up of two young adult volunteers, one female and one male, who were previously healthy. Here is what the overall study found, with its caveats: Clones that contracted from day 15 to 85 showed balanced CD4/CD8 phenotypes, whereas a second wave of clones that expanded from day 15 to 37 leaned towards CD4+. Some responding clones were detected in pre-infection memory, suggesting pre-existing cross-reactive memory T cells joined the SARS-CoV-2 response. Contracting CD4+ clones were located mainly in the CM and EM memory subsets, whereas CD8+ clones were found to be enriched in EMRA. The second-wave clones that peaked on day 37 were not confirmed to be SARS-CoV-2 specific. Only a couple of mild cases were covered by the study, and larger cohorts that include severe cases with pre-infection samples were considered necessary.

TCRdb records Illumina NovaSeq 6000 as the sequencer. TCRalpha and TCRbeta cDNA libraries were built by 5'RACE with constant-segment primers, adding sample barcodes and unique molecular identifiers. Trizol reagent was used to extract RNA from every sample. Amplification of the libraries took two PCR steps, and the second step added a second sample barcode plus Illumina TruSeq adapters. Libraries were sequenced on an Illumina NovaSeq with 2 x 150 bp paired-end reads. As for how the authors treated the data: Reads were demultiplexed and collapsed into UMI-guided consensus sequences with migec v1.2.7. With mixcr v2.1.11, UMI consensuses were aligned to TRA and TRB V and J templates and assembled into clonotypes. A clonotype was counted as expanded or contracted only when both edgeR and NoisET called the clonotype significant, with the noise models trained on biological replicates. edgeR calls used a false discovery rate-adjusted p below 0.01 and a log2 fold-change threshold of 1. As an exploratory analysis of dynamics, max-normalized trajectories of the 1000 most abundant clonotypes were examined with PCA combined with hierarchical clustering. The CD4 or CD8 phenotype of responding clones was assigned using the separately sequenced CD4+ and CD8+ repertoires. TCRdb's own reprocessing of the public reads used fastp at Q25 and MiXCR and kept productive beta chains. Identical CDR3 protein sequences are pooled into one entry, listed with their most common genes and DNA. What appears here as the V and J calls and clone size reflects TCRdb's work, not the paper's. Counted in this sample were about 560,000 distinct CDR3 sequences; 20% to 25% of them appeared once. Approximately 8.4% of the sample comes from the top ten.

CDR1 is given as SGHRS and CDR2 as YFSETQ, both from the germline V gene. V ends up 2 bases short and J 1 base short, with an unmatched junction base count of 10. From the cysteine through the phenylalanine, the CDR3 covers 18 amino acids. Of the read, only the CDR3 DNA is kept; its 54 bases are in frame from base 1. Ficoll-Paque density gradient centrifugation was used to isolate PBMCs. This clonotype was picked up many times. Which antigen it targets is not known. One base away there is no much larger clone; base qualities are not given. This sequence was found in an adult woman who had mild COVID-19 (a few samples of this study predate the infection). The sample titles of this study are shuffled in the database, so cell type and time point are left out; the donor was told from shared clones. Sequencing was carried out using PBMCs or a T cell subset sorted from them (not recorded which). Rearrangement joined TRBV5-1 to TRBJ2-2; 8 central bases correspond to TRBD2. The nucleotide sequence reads TGCGCCAGCAGCTTATCCCCCTCGGGAGGGAGGAACACCGGGGAGCTGTTTTTT. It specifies CASSLSPSGGRNTGELFF.